The 30 T cell receptor beta chains below were found in one sample sequenced in a study of blood T cell repertoires in COVID-19. Sequencing was performed with immunoSEQ multiplex PCR; in TCRdb, only in-frame clones are kept and a portion is missing. The sample lists roughly 100,000 clones, around 89% occurring once. The sequenced sample consisted of peripheral blood. Receptors were obtained from a woman aged 55-70 years with acute or convalescent COVID-19.

This chain links TRBV7-9 with TRBJ1-1, with D perhaps matching TRBD1 (5 bases). The germline CDR1 and CDR2 sequences are SEHNR and FQNEAQ (reference sequence). The V gene lost 6 bases and the J gene lost 0 bases, with 11 bases spanning the gap. The CDR3 is 14 residues long. The CDR3 loop reads CASRRGEMNTEAFF. DNA for the CDR3: TGTGCCAGCAGGCGGGGGGAGATGAACACTGAAGCTTTCTTT.

The chain employs TRBV6-5 and TRBJ2-1; 10 bases match TRBD2. This CDR3 is built from 16 residues. Germline V gene data show CDR1 as MNHEY and CDR2 as SVGAGI. The junction had 2 bases not matched to a gene; V was cut back by 0 bases and J by 3 bases. CDR3 bases: TGTGCCAGCAGTTACTCGACTAGCGGGTTCTACAATGAGCAGTTCTTC. This sequence encodes CASSYSTSGFYNEQFF.

The genes are TRBV6-5 and TRBJ1-5; 10 positions match TRBD1. Trimming took 7 bases from V and 7 from J; bases not matched to a gene: 7. The CDR3 length is 14 residues. Germline-derived CDR1 and CDR2 are MNHEY and SVGAGI. As DNA, the CDR3 is TGTGCCAGCACCCTAGGGACAGGGGTGCAGCCCCAGCATTTT. Translated: CASTLGTGVQPQHF.

The chain joins TRBV2 to TRBJ1-4; D is perhaps TRBD1 (6 bases). The V and J ends lost 2 bases and 5 bases respectively, with 12 bases between them. The CDR3 consists of 15 residues. Germline CDR1 reads SNHLY; CDR2 reads FYNNEI. CDR3 nucleotide sequence: TGTGCCAGCAGTGAAAGGGGGTTGGGGAATGAAAAACTGTTTTTT. It specifies CASSERGLGNEKLFF.

The table lists this clone with a count of one. The chain couples TRBV5-1 to TRBJ2-5; 7 nucleotides match TRBD2. Germline CDR1 SGHRS, CDR2 YFSETQ. The CDR3 has 15 residues. J lost 1 base, V lost 2 bases, and 5 bases had no gene match. CDR3 in amino acids: CASSFRASGQETQYF. CDR3 in DNA: TGCGCCAGCAGCTTTCGGGCTAGCGGCCAAGAGACCCAGTACTTC.

The chain recombines TRBV28 with TRBJ2-7, with D perhaps TRBD1 (5 bases). CDR3 length: 15 amino acids. The germline V gene encodes CDR1 MDHEN and CDR2 SYDVKM. V gave up 8 bases and J gave up 3 bases, with 20 bases separating them. The CDR3 protein is CASAYSRVTLYEQYF. In nucleotides, the CDR3 is TGTGCCAGCGCCTACTCCAGGGTAACCCTCTACGAGCAGTACTTC.

The rearrangement joins TRBV5-1 to TRBJ2-1; D is unclear. The V end was cut by 6 bases, the J end by 1 base, with 5 bases between. CDR1 and CDR2 (germline): SGHRS, YFSETQ. CDR3 size: 12 residues. The CDR3 DNA follows: TGCGCCAGCACAGAATCCTACAATGAGCAGTTCTTC. Translation: CASTESYNEQFF.

V is TRBV7-3 and J is TRBJ1-1, with D possibly TRBD1 on 6 matching bases. CDR1 SGHTA and CDR2 FQGTGA come from the germline V gene. Between the trimmed V and J ends, which lost 4 bases and 4 bases, there was a span of 13 bases. CDR3 size: 14 residues. CDR3 in amino acids: CASSSQGWGTEAFF. The CDR3 DNA is TGTGCCAGCAGCTCGCAGGGGTGGGGCACTGAAGCTTTCTTT.

The chain links TRBV7-6 to TRBJ1-2; D may be TRBD1 (6 bases). The CDR3 is 15 amino acids. With 5 bases removed from V and 4 bases from J, the gap between germline ends came to 17 bases. Germline CDR1 SGHVS, CDR2 FNYEAQ. The CDR3 DNA sequence: TGTGCCAGCAGCCCCACAGGGAGTATCGTCTATGGCTACACCTTC. This sequence encodes CASSPTGSIVYGYTF.

V is TRBV15 and J is TRBJ2-1; TRBD2 is a possible D gene (5 bases). The V end lost 3 bases, the J end lost 6 bases, and 15 bases lay between the germline ends. CDR1 LNHNV and CDR2 YYDKDF come from the germline V gene (reference sequence). This CDR3 contains 15 residues. CDR3 region: CATSREVSSLNEQFF. For the CDR3, the DNA is TGTGCCACCAGCAGGGAGGTAAGCAGCCTCAATGAGCAGTTCTTC.

The chain carries TRBV7-9 and TRBJ2-1, with 7 positions matching TRBD2. The CDR3 runs to 14 residues. V trimming: 5 bases; J trimming: 8 bases; junction bases outside the gene matches: 9. Looked up from germline, CDR1 is SEHNR and CDR2 is FQNEAQ (reference sequence). CDR3 residues: CASSVLAAYDEQFF. For the CDR3, the DNA is TGTGCCAGCAGCGTCCTAGCGGCTTACGATGAGCAGTTCTTC.

This chain connects TRBV2 to TRBJ2-3; TRBD2 matches at 8 bases. The germline V gene has CDR1 SNHLY and CDR2 FYNNEI. V shed 7 bases and J 1 base; nucleotides not matched to a gene: 10. The CDR3 consists of 16 residues. The CDR3 DNA reads TGTGCCAGCAACCCAGAGGCGGGAGGCGGCACAGATACGCAGTATTTT. Protein product: CASNPEAGGGTDTQYF.

This clone was found once. The chain recombines TRBV28 with TRBJ1-1, with 7 nucleotides matching TRBD1. The CDR3 length is 14 residues. The V and J ends lost 6 bases and 6 bases, in that order; junction bases with no gene match: 10. CDR1 and CDR2 (germline): MDHEN, SYDVKM. The CDR3 nucleotides read TGTGCCAGCAGCCCAGGACAGGCGAAGGCTGAAGCTTTCTTT. This gives the protein CASSPGQAKAEAFF.

The chain joins TRBV3-1 (or the pseudogene TRBV3-2) to TRBJ2-1; TRBD2 matches 12 bases. The germline gives CDR1 LGHDT, CDR2 YNNKEL (reference sequence). The CDR3 is 13 amino acids. V shed 4 bases, J shed 13 bases, and the junction held 5 bases outside the gene matches. DNA of the CDR3: TGTGCCAGCAGCCGGACTAGCGGGACGCCCCAGTTCTTC. It translates to CASSRTSGTPQFF.

The V gene is TRBV6-1, the J gene TRBJ2-3, with 10 nucleotides matching TRBD2. Trimming took 7 bases from V and 5 from J; bases not matched to a gene: 6. Germline assignment: CDR1 MNHNS and CDR2 SASEGT. The CDR3 is 14 amino acids. The CDR3 region is CASTVAGGRDTQYF. As DNA, the CDR3 is TGTGCCAGCACAGTAGCGGGAGGACGAGATACGCAGTATTTT.

V is TRBV5-1 and J is TRBJ2-1; 16 nucleotides line up with TRBD2. The V gene's germline CDR1 is SGHRS and CDR2 YFSETQ. This CDR3 spans 17 amino acids. The junction had 6 bases not matched to a gene; V was cut back by 4 bases and J by 5 bases. For the CDR3, the DNA is TGCGCCAGCAGCCGAGCGGGACTAGCGGGAGGGGACAATGAGCAGTTCTTC. Its translation: CASSRAGLAGGDNEQFF.

This clone came up once. The chain joins TRBV30 to TRBJ1-2, with 7 bases that match TRBD1. CDR1 is GTSNPN, CDR2 SVGIG, per germline (reference sequence). J lost 7 bases, V lost 2 bases, and 1 base had no gene match. The CDR3 has 11 amino acids. The DNA of the CDR3 is TGTGCCTGGAGTCACAGGGGTGGCTACACCTTC. This sequence encodes CAWSHRGGYTF.

The rearrangement joins TRBV5-8 to TRBJ1-5; TRBD1 matches 7 bases. Germline lookup yields CDR1 SGHTS and CDR2 YDEGEE. CDR3 length: 16 residues. The V gene end was trimmed by 4 bases and the J gene end by 0 bases; junction bases not matched to a gene: 7. As DNA, the CDR3 is TGTGCCAGCAGCACGGGACAGTCCTTTAGCAATCAGCCCCAGCATTTT. This codes for CASSTGQSFSNQPQHF.

The genes are TRBV12-3 or TRBV12-4 and TRBJ1-1, with a weak D call TRBD1 (6 bases). The CDR3 contains 13 residues. V was trimmed by 6 bases and J by 4 bases, leaving 12 bases between them. The chain's CDR3 is CASREGGSTEAFF. The CDR3 coding sequence is TGTGCCAGCAGGGAGGGGGGGAGCACTGAAGCTTTCTTT.

V usage is TRBV9 and J usage is TRBJ2-1; perhaps TRBD2 as D (6 bases). This CDR3 has 16 residues. Germline values: CDR1 SGDLS, CDR2 YYNGEE. Trimming took 0 bases from V and 9 from J, leaving 19 bases between them. The CDR3 DNA sequence: TGTGCCAGCAGCGTAGCGGGAGACCCCGAAGTTGGTGAGCAGTTCTTC. Protein product: CASSVAGDPEVGEQFF.

The chain links TRBV29-1 to TRBJ1-4; 7 positions match TRBD1. Germline V gene sequence: CDR1 SQVTM, CDR2 ANQGSEA. CDR3 size: 12 residues. J was trimmed by 7 bases and V by 7 bases; bases with no gene match: 6. CDR3 loop: CSARDSREKLFF. In DNA form, the CDR3 reads TGCAGCGCTCGGGACAGCCGTGAAAAACTGTTTTTT.

V usage is TRBV12-3 or TRBV12-4 and J usage is TRBJ1-1; 7 bases line up with TRBD1. V dropped 1 base and J dropped 7; count of bases not matched to a gene: 0. This CDR3 is 12 amino acids long. CDR3 loop: CASSLGTGEAFF. The DNA for the CDR3 is TGTGCCAGCAGTTTAGGGACAGGTGAAGCTTTCTTT.

The table lists this clone with a count of one. This chain links TRBV3-1 (or the pseudogene TRBV3-2) with TRBJ1-2; 10 bases match TRBD1. V shed 5 bases and J 7 bases; nucleotides not matched to a gene: 7. From germline, CDR1 is LGHDT and CDR2 YNNKEL (reference sequence). The CDR3 loop spans 14 amino acids. CDR3 DNA sequence: TGTGCCAGCAGCATGGGACAGGGGTCGTCTGGCTACACCTTC. It is translated as CASSMGQGSSGYTF.

The V and J genes are TRBV7-3 and TRBJ1-1; D is unresolved. The germline V and J ends were trimmed by 2 bases and 2 bases, with 6 bases remaining between them. Germline V gene sequence: CDR1 SGHTA, CDR2 FQGTGA. This CDR3 has 13 residues. DNA of the CDR3: TGTGCCAGCAGCTTAGAGCTAAACACTGAAGCTTTCTTT. This encodes CASSLELNTEAFF.

The chain recombines TRBV27 with TRBJ1-1, with a tentative D call TRBD1 (5 bases). V was trimmed by 2 bases and J by 7 bases, leaving 14 bases between them. CDR1 is MNHEY, CDR2 SMNVEV, per germline (reference sequence). The CDR3 sequence is 14 residues long. CDR3 coding DNA: TGTGCCAGCAGTTTAGACACGGGGGGTGGTGAAGCTTTCTTT. Amino acids: CASSLDTGGGEAFF.

This clone was counted only a few times. The J gene is TRBJ1-1, the V gene TRBV28; D is uncertain. The germline V gene encodes CDR1 MDHEN and CDR2 SYDVKM. CDR3 length equals 12 residues. Trimming removed 7 bases from V and 1 base from J, with 7 bases in between. CDR3 region: CASNTANTEAFF. For the CDR3, the DNA is TGTGCCAGCAACACAGCGAACACTGAAGCTTTCTTT.

The chain links TRBV19 to TRBJ1-6; possibly TRBD1 for D (6 bases). CDR1 and CDR2 (germline): LNHDA, SQIVND (reference sequence). V was shortened by 7 bases and J by 7 bases, with 14 bases between the two germline ends. CDR3 length equals 14 residues. This CDR3 reads CASKAQGTNSPLHF. CDR3 sequence (DNA): TGTGCCAGTAAGGCGCAGGGGACCAATTCACCCCTCCACTTT.

The gene calls are TRBV7-8 and TRBJ1-4; no clear D. Trimming removed 1 base from V and 5 bases from J, with 8 bases in between. Germline values: CDR1 SGHVS, CDR2 FQNEAQ. CDR3 length equals 14 residues. CDR3 sequence reads: CASSLVTGNEKLFF. In nucleotides, the CDR3 is TGTGCCAGCAGCTTAGTGACCGGGAATGAAAAACTGTTTTTT.

This clone has only one observation. J is TRBJ2-7 and V is TRBV20-1; no reliable D call. The germline V gene encodes CDR1 DFQATT and CDR2 SNEGSKA (reference sequence). Trimming removed 5 bases from V and 0 bases from J, with 5 bases in between. The CDR3 covers 11 residues. The CDR3 DNA sequence: TGCAGTGCTCTTAGCTCCTACGAGCAGTACTTC. Translated: CSALSSYEQYF.

This chain links TRBV5-1 with TRBJ2-1, with TRBD2 identical over 10 bases. The CDR3 extends over 17 amino acids. The germline V gene encodes CDR1 SGHRS and CDR2 YFSETQ. V lost 4 bases to trimming and J lost 1 base; unmatched junction nucleotides: 8. Here the CDR3 DNA reads TGCGCCAGCAGCCAAACGTCTAGCGGGAGTTCCTACAATGAGCAGTTCTTC. Residues: CASSQTSSGSSYNEQFF.